This TCR beta chain is from a study of blood T cell repertoires in COVID-19. Study background: The United States, Italy and Spain were the sources of the acute and convalescent COVID-19 samples. T cells, B-cell-depleted T cells, or PBMCs supplied cDNA or gDNA.

In the authors' workflow: By means of reference gene primer amplification, nucleated cell counts were estimated. Sequencing was performed with immunoSEQ multiplex PCR; in TCRdb, only in-frame clones are kept and a portion is missing. The V and J calls and the clone size are those of that table, but D and trimming were determined from the DNA. The data show 55,000 to 60,000 clones, under 90% seen once. The V segment lost 6 bases and the J segment 7 bases; nucleotides outside the gene matches: 2. The CDR3 contains 11 residues. The V gene's germline CDR1 is MRHNA and CDR2 SNTAGT. The sequencing input was peripheral blood. The V gene is TRBV6-4, the J gene TRBJ1-1, with 7 bases lining up with TRBD1. This TCR was sampled from a man aged 35 to 55 with active COVID-19. CDR3 amino acids: CASRGQIEAFF. CDR3 bases: TGTGCCAGCAGGGGACAGATTGAAGCTTTCTTT.